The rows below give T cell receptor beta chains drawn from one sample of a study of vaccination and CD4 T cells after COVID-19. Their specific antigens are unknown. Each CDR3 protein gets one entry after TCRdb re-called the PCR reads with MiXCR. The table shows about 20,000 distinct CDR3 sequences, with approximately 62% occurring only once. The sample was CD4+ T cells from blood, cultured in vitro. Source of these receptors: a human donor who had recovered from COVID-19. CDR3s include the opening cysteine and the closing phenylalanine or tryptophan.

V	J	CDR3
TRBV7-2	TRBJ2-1	CASSSKVHEQFF
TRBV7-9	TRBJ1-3	CASSFSVSNTIYF
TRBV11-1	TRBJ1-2	CASSLGQNFYGYTF
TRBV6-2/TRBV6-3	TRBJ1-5	CASTTGNALMPQHF
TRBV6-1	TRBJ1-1	CASSGRGRDTEAFF
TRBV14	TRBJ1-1	CASSQQGKTEAFF
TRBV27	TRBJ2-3	CASSSSVGGAQYF
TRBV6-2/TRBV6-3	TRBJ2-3	CASSYSRSGTNTQYF
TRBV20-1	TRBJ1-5	CSVSTGGNQPQHF
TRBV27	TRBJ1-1	CASRNRAGNTEAFF
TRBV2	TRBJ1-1	CASSATRNTEAFF
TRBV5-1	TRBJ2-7	CASTPGGTVSYEQYF
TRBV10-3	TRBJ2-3	CAIRSQVVGTDTQYF
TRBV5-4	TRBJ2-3	CASSNTHGEGTDTQYF
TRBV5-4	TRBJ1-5	CASSDRNSNQPQHF
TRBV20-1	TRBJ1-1	CSASRRRANTEAFF
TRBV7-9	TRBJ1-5	CASSLGAGGSLHQPQHF
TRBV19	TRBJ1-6	CASSMASGITNSPLHF